The 32 T cell receptor beta chains given below trace back to one sample, sequenced in a study of response to subunit inactivated influenza vaccine. A single record per CDR3 protein comes from TCRdb applying MiXCR to the RT-PCR reads. Of about 480,000 distinct CDR3 sequences detected, under 15% appear once; the ten largest clones hold around 13%. This specimen was PBMCs from blood, taken about 40 days after vaccination. These receptors all come from a man over 45 who received an inactivated influenza vaccine.

The chain links TRBV5-1 to TRBJ1-3; D not resolved. This CDR3 has 14 residues. Trimming took off 2 bases at V and 4 bases at J, with 10 bases between the two ends. Germline assignment: CDR1 SGHRS and CDR2 YFSETQ. The CDR3 bases are TGCGCCAGCAGCTTCTCCAGTATCGGAAACACCATATATTTT. Its translation is CASSFSSIGNTIYF.

The V and J genes are TRBV5-1 and TRBJ2-3, with D possibly being TRBD2 (5 bases). The germline V gene encodes CDR1 SGHRS and CDR2 YFSETQ. This CDR3 has 13 amino acids. Trimming left V 5 bases short and J 4 bases short, with 11 bases between. The CDR3 reads CASRRARPDTQYF. Here the CDR3 DNA reads TGCGCCAGCAGGAGGGCCAGACCAGATACGCAGTATTTT.

This clonotype turned up a few times. This chain links TRBV20-1 with TRBJ2-1; 9 bases match TRBD2. This CDR3 region has 15 residues. After removal of 5 bases from V and 6 bases from J, the junction contained 11 bases not matched to a gene. Germline assignment: CDR1 DFQATT and CDR2 SNEGSKA (reference sequence). CDR3 coding DNA: TGCAGTGCTCTGGGCCCCGGGACTAGCTTCAATGAGCAGTTCTTC. It specifies CSALGPGTSFNEQFF.

The V gene is TRBV7-2, the J gene TRBJ2-7; 10 nucleotides agree with TRBD2. V trimming: 3 bases; J trimming: 5 bases; junction bases outside the gene matches: 10. Germline assignment: CDR1 SGHTA and CDR2 FQGNSA. The length of the CDR3 is 16 residues. The CDR3 nucleotides read TGTGCCAGCAGCTTTAGAGCGGGAGGGCCTAGCCACGAGCAGTACTTC. It translates to CASSFRAGGPSHEQYF.

Only a few counts were recorded for this clonotype. This chain uses TRBV12-3 or TRBV12-4 with TRBJ1-5; tentative D call: TRBD1 (5 bases). V was shortened by 5 bases and J by 6 bases, with 17 bases between the two germline ends. CDR3 length: 15 amino acids. The DNA for the CDR3 is TGTGCCAGCAGTCCTCGGGGGGGGTTCGGTCAGCCCCAGCATTTT. Translated: CASSPRGGFGQPQHF.

The table lists this clonotype with a count of one. The rearrangement links TRBV5-1 to TRBJ2-1; 8 bases are shared with TRBD1. From germline, CDR1 is SGHRS and CDR2 YFSETQ. CDR3 length: 15 residues. The J segment lost 8 bases and the V segment lost 0 bases, leaving 7 bases of the junction unmatched. CDR3 sequence: CASSLAPGGEDEQFF. CDR3 coding DNA: TGCGCCAGCAGCTTGGCCCCAGGGGGCGAGGATGAGCAGTTCTTC.

This clonotype was recorded many times. The chain has TRBV2 and TRBJ1-1; 9 nucleotides align to TRBD1. Losses at the gene ends were 6 bases for V and 1 base for J; bases not matched to a gene: 3. Germline V lookup: CDR1 SNHLY, CDR2 FYNNEI. The CDR3 spans 14 residues. CDR3 sequence (DNA): TGTGCCAGCAGACGGACAGGGGCGAACACTGAAGCTTTCTTT. Its protein product is CASRRTGANTEAFF.

This chain links TRBV28 with TRBJ1-5, with 8 bases that match TRBD1. Germline values: CDR1 MDHEN, CDR2 SYDVKM. With V trimmed by 6 bases and J by 0 bases, 10 bases remained unmatched. The CDR3 length is 17 residues. The DNA of the CDR3 is TGTGCCAGCAGCTCGGACAGGGCGCGGTATAGCAATCAGCCCCAGCATTTT. It specifies CASSSDRARYSNQPQHF.

This clonotype was counted many times. The V call is TRBV20-1, the J call TRBJ2-5; D is possibly TRBD2 (6 bases). The V and J ends lost 6 bases and 5 bases respectively, with 22 bases between them. The CDR3 totals 15 residues. The germline gives CDR1 DFQATT, CDR2 SNEGSKA (reference sequence). The DNA for the CDR3 is TGCAGTGCCGGGGGTTTCGGATCGTCGGGGGAGACCCAGTACTTC. Amino acids: CSAGGFGSSGETQYF.

This clonotype has just a few counts. This chain uses TRBV7-2 with TRBJ2-7, with D hard to call. The germline CDR1 and CDR2 sequences are SGHTA and FQGNSA. The CDR3 has 14 amino acids. The V and J ends lost 1 base and 3 bases respectively, with 10 bases between them. CDR3 nucleotide sequence: TGTGCCAGCAGCTTAGTGCCTTCAGACTACGAGCAGTACTTC. Protein product: CASSLVPSDYEQYF.

This clonotype has more than one count but fewer than ten. This sequence joins TRBV4-3 and TRBJ1-1; the D gene is possibly TRBD1 (5 bases). CDR1 and CDR2 from the germline V gene are LGHNA and YSLEER. This CDR3 is 15 amino acids long. V lost 3 bases to trimming and J lost 2 bases, with 13 bases between them. The CDR3, as DNA: TGCGCCAGCAGCCACCCCGGGGCACGTAACACTGAAGCTTTCTTT. It specifies CASSHPGARNTEAFF.

The V and J genes are TRBV29-1 and TRBJ2-1; 8 bases match TRBD2. The CDR3 covers 16 residues. CDR1 is SQVTM, CDR2 ANQGSEA, per germline. Germline trimming cut 6 bases from V and 10 bases from J; bases unmatched to any gene: 20. Here the CDR3 DNA reads TGCAGCGTAGACCATCTTCCGGGGGGGATTTTGGGGGAGCAGTTCTTC. It specifies CSVDHLPGGILGEQFF.

Written as DNA, the CDR3 is TGTGCCACCAGCCAAGGGGGGGGACTAGCGACAAATGAGCAGTTCTTC. This translates into CATSQGGGLATNEQFF. This chain connects TRBV15 to TRBJ2-1, with 10 nucleotides matching TRBD2. Per germline, CDR1 LNHNV and CDR2 YYDKDF (reference sequence). The ends lost 5 bases at V and 7 bases at J; junction bases unmatched: 11. This CDR3 is 16 amino acids long.

V and J are TRBV11-2 and TRBJ1-1, with a weak D call TRBD1 (6 bases). CDR3 length: 16 residues. Trimming took off 5 bases at V and 0 bases at J, with 16 bases between the two ends. Germline assignment: CDR1 SGHAT and CDR2 FQNNGV. The CDR3 nucleotides read TGTGCCAGCAGCCAAGCCCTACAGGGAATGAACACTGAAGCTTTCTTT. Translation gives CASSQALQGMNTEAFF. Variable domain in full (rest from reference TRBV11-2 and TRBJ1-1): EAGVAQSPRYKIIEKRQSVAFWCNPISGHATLYWYQQILGQGPKLLIQFQNNGVVDDSQLPKDRFSAERLKGVDSTLKIQPAKLEDSAVYLCASSQALQGMNTEAFFGQGTRLTVV.

The chain is built from TRBV11-2 and TRBJ1-1; possible D gene TRBD1, 6 bases. This CDR3 contains 14 residues. The ends were cut back, 6 bases at V and 0 bases at J, with 11 bases in the middle. Germline CDR1 and CDR2: SGHAT and FQNNGV. CDR3 sequence reads: CASRLDRLNTEAFF. Written as DNA, the CDR3 is TGTGCCAGCAGATTGGACAGATTGAACACTGAAGCTTTCTTT.

This clonotype came up many times. The chain has TRBV20-1 and TRBJ2-4, with D hard to call. CDR1 is DFQATT, CDR2 SNEGSKA, per germline (reference sequence). There are 11 residues in the CDR3. V lost 4 bases to trimming and J lost 3 bases, with 4 bases between them. The CDR3 region is CSANRKNIQYF. CDR3 bases: TGCAGTGCTAATCGCAAAAACATTCAGTACTTC.

The table lists this clonotype with many counts. J is TRBJ2-7 and V is TRBV6-5, with D possibly matching TRBD1 (5 bases). Germline CDR1 reads MNHEY; CDR2 reads SVGAGI. The CDR3 runs 12 residues. Deletions cut 8 bases from V and 3 bases from J, with 11 bases between. CDR3: CASAGSLYEQYF. CDR3 coding DNA: TGTGCCAGCGCAGGGTCGCTCTACGAGCAGTACTTC.

This clonotype was detected many times. The chain uses TRBV5-1 and TRBJ2-5; 10 bases map to TRBD1. CDR1 is SGHRS, CDR2 YFSETQ, per germline. The V and J ends lost 3 bases and 1 base, in that order; junction bases with no gene match: 9. The CDR3 consists of 17 residues. CDR3 in DNA: TGCGCCAGCAGCTCCGGGACAGGGGCCATCGTCCAAGAGACCCAGTACTTC. Amino acid sequence: CASSSGTGAIVQETQYF.

The chain employs TRBV7-3 and TRBJ2-3; no reliable D call. The CDR3 contains 14 residues. V lost 2 bases and J lost 2, with 8 bases in between. The V gene's germline CDR1 is SGHTA and CDR2 FQGTGA. CDR3 DNA: TGTGCCAGCAGCTTAGGGCAGCCCACAGATACGCAGTATTTT. This encodes CASSLGQPTDTQYF.

This clonotype has a handful of counts. The chain uses TRBV12-3 or TRBV12-4 and TRBJ1-2; D gene unclear. CDR3 length: 17 residues. Trimming pared 5 bases from V and 2 bases from J, leaving 21 bases between. The CDR3 here is CASSATDLRTGNYGYTF. Here the CDR3 DNA reads TGTGCCAGCAGTGCAACGGACTTAAGGACCGGGAACTATGGCTACACCTTC.

V usage is TRBV19 and J usage is TRBJ2-6; TRBD1 matches 7 bases. V shed 6 bases and J 4 bases; nucleotides not matched to a gene: 9. Germline assignment: CDR1 LNHDA and CDR2 SQIVND (reference sequence). This CDR3 is built from 16 residues. CDR3 sequence reads: CASRHGQVAGANVLTF. CDR3 coding DNA: TGTGCCAGTAGGCATGGACAGGTGGCCGGGGCCAACGTCCTGACTTTC.

In its sample, this clonotype was seen a few times. The V gene is TRBV29-1, the J gene TRBJ2-7; 8 bases fit TRBD1. The germline CDR1 and CDR2 sequences are SQVTM and ANQGSEA. Losses at the gene ends were 6 bases for V and 2 bases for J; bases not matched to a gene: 3. This CDR3 comprises 12 residues. CDR3 nucleotides: TGCAGCGTGTGGACAGGGCCCTACGAGCAGTACTTC. This encodes CSVWTGPYEQYF.

The chain links TRBV7-8 to TRBJ2-3, with D perhaps matching TRBD2 (5 bases). The CDR3 extends over 12 amino acids. Germline V CDR1 and CDR2: SGHVS, FQNEAQ. With 1 base removed from V and 8 bases from J, the gap between germline ends came to 7 bases. This chain's CDR3 is CASSLGAGTQYF. CDR3 coding DNA: TGTGCCAGCAGCTTAGGGGCGGGTACGCAGTATTTT.

This clonotype was found many times. V gene TRBV7-2 combines with J gene TRBJ2-1; possibly TRBD2 for D (5 bases). This CDR3 has 12 amino acids. Between the trimmed V and J ends, which lost 7 bases and 5 bases, there was a span of 9 bases. Germline V lookup: CDR1 SGHTA, CDR2 FQGNSA. The CDR3: CASKSGNNEQFF. The CDR3 DNA sequence: TGTGCCAGCAAGTCCGGGAACAATGAGCAGTTCTTC.

The chain has TRBV11-3 and TRBJ2-1; 7 bases fit TRBD2. Looked up from germline, CDR1 is SGHNT and CDR2 is YENEEA. The CDR3 is 15 amino acids. Trimming at V came to 2 bases and at J to 2 bases, leaving 3 bases not matched to a gene. DNA for the CDR3: TGTGCCAGCAGCTTATTCCGGGGGGCCTACAATGAGCAGTTCTTC. This sequence encodes CASSLFRGAYNEQFF. The entire variable domain, with the rest obtained from reference TRBV11-3 and TRBJ2-1, is as follows: EAGVVQSPRYKIIEKKQPVAFWCNPISGHNTLYWYLQNLGQGPELLIRYENEEAVDDSQLPKDRFSAERLKGVDSTLKIQPAELGDSAVYLCASSLFRGAYNEQFFGPGTRLTVL.

This clonotype was recorded a few times. The J gene is TRBJ1-5, the V gene TRBV12-3 or TRBV12-4; no firm D call. CDR3 length equals 15 residues. V shed 2 bases and J shed 0 bases, with 8 bases lying between them. The CDR3 DNA follows: TGTGCCAGCAGTTTAAATGGCCTTAGCAATCAGCCCCAGCATTTT. Protein sequence: CASSLNGLSNQPQHF.

The V and J genes are TRBV28 and TRBJ2-2; tentative D call: TRBD2 (5 bases). Germline V gene data show CDR1 as MDHEN and CDR2 as SYDVKM. This CDR3 comprises 15 residues. V lost 6 bases, J lost 5 bases, and 16 bases lay in between. As DNA, the CDR3 is TGTGCCAGCAGGCCGCCGACGGGAAGGACCGGGGAGCTGTTTTTT. Translation gives CASRPPTGRTGELFF.

The rearrangement joins TRBV5-1 to TRBJ2-7; TRBD1 agrees at 9 bases. Germline loops: CDR1 SGHRS, CDR2 YFSETQ. J gave up 4 bases and V 4 bases, and 12 bases lay outside the gene matches. This CDR3 contains 16 residues. This CDR3 is CASSPSTGGIGYEQYF. In DNA, the CDR3 is TGCGCCAGCAGCCCGTCAACAGGGGGCATCGGATACGAGCAGTACTTC.

This clonotype was seen at least ten times. The genes are TRBV20-1 and TRBJ2-3; tentative D call: TRBD2 (6 bases). This CDR3 region has 15 residues. V was shortened by 6 bases and J by 0 bases, with 16 bases between the two germline ends. In germline, CDR1 is DFQATT, CDR2 SNEGSKA (reference sequence). CDR3 in amino acids: CSAEFGSGSTDTQYF. The CDR3 region has the DNA TGCAGTGCCGAGTTCGGGAGTGGCAGCACAGATACGCAGTATTTT.

The rearrangement uses TRBV24-1 and TRBJ2-3, with 7 positions matching TRBD1. Germline CDR1 is KGHDR and CDR2 is SFDVKD. The CDR3 spans 16 residues. With 3 bases clipped from V and 0 bases from J, the junction kept 5 bases outside the gene matches. Here the CDR3 reads CATSDHRGGSTDTQYF. DNA of the CDR3: TGTGCCACCAGTGATCACAGGGGTGGAAGCACAGATACGCAGTATTTT.

The chain employs TRBV4-3 and TRBJ2-2; TRBD2 matches at 10 bases. Germline V lookup: CDR1 LGHNA, CDR2 YSLEER. This CDR3 is 17 amino acids long. V was clipped by 4 bases and J by 5 bases; unmatched bases: 10. CDR3 in amino acids: CASSPGAGGPETGELFF. DNA of the CDR3: TGCGCCAGCAGCCCGGGAGCGGGAGGGCCGGAAACCGGGGAGCTGTTTTTT.

This clonotype occurred a few times. V gene TRBV7-2 combines with J gene TRBJ2-7; no firm D call. V was trimmed by 4 bases and J by 3 bases, leaving 16 bases between them. Germline CDR1 reads SGHTA; CDR2 reads FQGNSA. This CDR3 contains 15 residues. CDR3 residues: CASSSRQGPDYEQYF. The CDR3 DNA follows: TGTGCCAGCAGCTCTCGACAAGGCCCCGACTACGAGCAGTACTTC.